Listed below are T cell receptor beta chains from one sample, sequenced in a study of cytomegalovirus exposure and HLA in healthy donors. Some clones are missing from TCRdb's copy, which holds only in-frame ones; the method was immunoSEQ multiplex PCR. The table records about 90,000 clones, approximately 90% of them present only once. Sequencing was performed on PBMCs. The receptors were sampled from a man aged 18 to 29 in good health and CMV-seronegative. Each CDR3 is given with its conserved first and last residue. A D gene is named only where the DNA matches it firmly. Rows may omit the clone size; those that give it use once, few, many or a size class.

abundance,d_gene,j_gene,v_gene,CDR3aa,CDR3nt
NA,NA,TRBJ2-7,TRBV7-6,CASSSLAGGSYEQYF,TGTGCCAGCAGCTCCCTAGCAGGCGGCTCCTACGAGCAGTACTTC
few,NA,TRBJ1-5,TRBV28,CASSSRSPGVSNQPQHF,TGTGCCAGCAGCTCTCGAAGTCCCGGGGTTAGCAATCAGCCCCAGCATTTT
NA,TRBD1,TRBJ1-1,TRBV28,CASRGTGVRYTEAFF,TGTGCCAGCAGGGGGACAGGGGTCAGGTACACTGAAGCTTTCTTT
NA,TRBD1,TRBJ1-5,TRBV28,CASSSETGVNQPQHF,TGTGCCAGCAGTTCCGAGACAGGGGTCAATCAGCCCCAGCATTTT
NA,TRBD1,TRBJ1-2,TRBV5-1,CASSPRRGTDHNYGYTF,TGCGCCAGCAGCCCACGCCGGGGGACAGACCATAACTATGGCTACACCTTC
NA,TRBD1,TRBJ2-2,TRBV29-1,CSVTGSRTGELFF,TGCAGCGTGACAGGGTCAAGGACCGGGGAGCTGTTTTTT
NA,NA,TRBJ2-5,TRBV28,CAILYREETQYF,TGTGCCATCCTCTACAGGGAGGAGACCCAGTACTTC
NA,TRBD2,TRBJ2-1,TRBV7-9,CASTMTSGGYNEQFF,TGTGCCAGCACGATGACTAGCGGGGGCTACAATGAGCAGTTCTTC
once,TRBD2,TRBJ2-1,TRBV30,CAWSTLATYNEQFF,TGTGCCTGGAGCACACTAGCGACGTACAATGAGCAGTTCTTC
NA,TRBD2,TRBJ2-3,TRBV11-3,CASSLASGDFTDTQYF,TGTGCCAGCAGCTTAGCTAGCGGAGATTTCACAGATACGCAGTATTTT
NA,NA,TRBJ2-3,TRBV28,CASRQDSTDTQYF,TGTGCCAGCAGGCAGGATAGCACAGATACGCAGTATTTT
once,NA,TRBJ1-1,TRBV2,CASSLGGFAMNTEAFF,TGTGCCAGCAGTTTGGGAGGGTTTGCTATGAACACTGAAGCTTTCTTT
NA,TRBD2,TRBJ2-2,TRBV4-2,CASSQRLAGDNGELFF,TGTGCCAGCAGCCAACGACTAGCGGGAGACAACGGGGAGCTGTTTTTT
once,NA,TRBJ1-5,TRBV7-9,CASSVQGGNQPQHF,TGTGCCAGCAGCGTACAGGGTGGCAATCAGCCCCAGCATTTT
NA,TRBD2,TRBJ2-3,TRBV9,CASSGARLAGGADTQYF,TGTGCCAGCAGCGGGGCCCGTCTAGCGGGAGGAGCAGATACGCAGTATTTT
NA,TRBD2,TRBJ2-1,TRBV7-8,CASSFKAPGAGVINEQFF,TGTGCCAGCAGCTTTAAAGCCCCTGGAGCGGGAGTGATCAATGAGCAGTTCTTC
NA,TRBD2,TRBJ2-3,TRBV7-3,CASSLKAGTSGDEDTQYF,TGTGCCAGCAGCTTAAAGGCCGGGACTAGCGGGGACGAAGATACGCAGTATTTT
NA,NA,TRBJ2-4,TRBV9,CASSSRYGGENIQYF,TGTGCCAGCAGCTCCCGGTATGGGGGCGAAAACATTCAGTACTTC
NA,NA,TRBJ2-7,TRBV5-1,CASSLDALVSLSYEQYF,TGCGCCAGCAGCTTGGATGCTTTGGTTAGCCTTTCCTACGAGCAGTACTTC
NA,TRBD1,TRBJ1-2,TRBV28,CASSLQGGPNYGYTF,TGTGCCAGCAGTTTACAGGGGGGCCCTAACTATGGCTACACCTTC
NA,NA,TRBJ2-5,TRBV6-1,CASSAGGRAETQYF,TGTGCCAGCAGTGCCGGGGGGCGCGCAGAGACCCAGTACTTC
NA,NA,TRBJ1-5,TRBV7-9,CASSLEGFGQPQHF,TGTGCCAGCAGCTTAGAGGGGTTTGGTCAGCCCCAGCATTTT
NA,NA,TRBJ2-3,TRBV6-4,CASSEFGGSTDTQYF,TGTGCCAGCAGTGAATTCGGAGGTAGCACAGATACGCAGTATTTT
NA,NA,TRBJ2-1,TRBV5-6,CASSPLVPGQQNEQFF,TGTGCCAGCAGCCCCCTGGTCCCGGGACAACAAAATGAGCAGTTCTTC
NA,TRBD1,TRBJ2-2,TRBV6-6,CASTWTGANTGELFF,TGTGCCAGCACCTGGACAGGGGCCAACACCGGGGAGCTGTTTTTT
NA,NA,TRBJ2-2,TRBV7-9,CASSLRGTGELFF,TGTGCCAGCAGCTTACGGGGGACCGGGGAGCTGTTTTTT
NA,TRBD1,TRBJ1-6,TRBV6-1,CASSERAGQGRYNSPLHF,TGTGCCAGCAGTGAAAGGGCCGGACAGGGTCGTTATAATTCACCCCTCCACTTT
NA,TRBD2,TRBJ2-1,TRBV7-9,CASSRTSGSPYNEQFF,TGTGCCAGCAGCAGGACTAGCGGGAGTCCCTACAATGAGCAGTTCTTC
NA,TRBD2,TRBJ2-3,TRBV9,CASSVGLAGQGNTQYF,TGTGCCAGCAGCGTGGGACTAGCGGGGCAAGGAAATACGCAGTATTTT
once,NA,TRBJ1-2,TRBV7-2,CASSLVEGRDGYTF,TGTGCCAGCAGCTTAGTGGAGGGGAGGGACGGCTACACCTTC
NA,NA,TRBJ1-1,TRBV11-2,CASSGLNAVFSEAFF,TGTGCCAGCAGCGGCTTAAACGCCGTTTTCTCTGAAGCTTTCTTT
NA,NA,TRBJ2-5,TRBV11-1,CASSSRGKSIQYF,TGTGCCAGCAGCTCCAGGGGCAAGAGTATCCAGTACTTC
NA,NA,TRBJ2-1,TRBV19,CASSPQGWATINNEQFF,TGTGCCAGTAGTCCCCAAGGGTGGGCGACTATTAACAATGAGCAGTTCTTC
NA,NA,TRBJ2-5,TRBV6-6,CASLSKTKQETQYF,TGTGCCAGCCTATCGAAAACCAAACAAGAGACCCAGTACTTC
NA,NA,TRBJ1-6,TRBV28,CASVPAGRLLSPLHF,TGTGCCAGCGTCCCTGCGGGGCGACTACTTTCACCCCTCCACTTT
NA,NA,TRBJ1-1,TRBV6-5,CASSLSGQVEAFF,TGTGCCAGCAGCCTCTCGGGACAAGTTGAAGCTTTCTTT
NA,NA,TRBJ2-7,TRBV19,CASSTGITYEQYF,TGTGCCAGTAGTACGGGAATTACCTACGAGCAGTACTTC
once,NA,TRBJ2-3,TRBV18,CASSLAGTAGVEGLEDTQYF,TGTGCCAGCTCACTCGCCGGGACAGCGGGGGTAGAGGGCCTCGAAGATACGCAGTATTTT
NA,TRBD1,TRBJ2-5,TRBV28,CASSRVDREETQYF,TGTGCCAGCAGCCGCGTGGACAGGGAAGAGACCCAGTACTTC
NA,NA,TRBJ2-7,TRBV4-3,CASSQDSRNRVGTEQYF,TGCGCCAGCAGCCAAGACTCTCGTAACAGGGTTGGGACCGAGCAGTACTTC
NA,TRBD1,TRBJ2-5,TRBV2,CASGQTGGETQYF,TGTGCCAGCGGTCAGACAGGGGGCGAGACCCAGTACTTC
NA,NA,TRBJ2-1,TRBV30,CAWNTGSGIYNEQFF,TGTGCCTGGAATACAGGGAGCGGAATCTACAATGAGCAGTTCTTC
NA,NA,TRBJ1-6,TRBV5-1,CASSLGPGKNSPLHF,TGCGCCAGCAGCTTGGGTCCCGGGAAGAATTCACCCCTCCACTTT
NA,NA,TRBJ1-2,TRBV28,CASGRREYGYTF,TGTGCCAGCGGAAGACGGGAGTATGGCTACACCTTC